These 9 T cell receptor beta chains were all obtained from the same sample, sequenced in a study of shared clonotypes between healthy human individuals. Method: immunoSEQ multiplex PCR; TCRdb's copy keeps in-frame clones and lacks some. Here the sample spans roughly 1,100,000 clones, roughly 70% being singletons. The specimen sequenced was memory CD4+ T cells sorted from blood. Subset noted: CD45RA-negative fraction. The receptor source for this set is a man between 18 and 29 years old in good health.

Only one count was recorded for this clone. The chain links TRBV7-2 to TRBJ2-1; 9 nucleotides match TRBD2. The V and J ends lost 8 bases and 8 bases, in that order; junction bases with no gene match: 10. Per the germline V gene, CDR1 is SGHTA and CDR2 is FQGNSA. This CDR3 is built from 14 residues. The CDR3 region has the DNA TGTGCCAGCTCTTCCGGGACTAGCCCCCATGAGCAGTTCTTC. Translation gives CASSSGTSPHEQFF.

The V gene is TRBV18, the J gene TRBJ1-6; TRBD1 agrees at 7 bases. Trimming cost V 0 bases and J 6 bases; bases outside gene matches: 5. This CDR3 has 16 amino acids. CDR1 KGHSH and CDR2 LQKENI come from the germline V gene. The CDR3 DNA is TGTGCCAGCTCACCACCGAGGACAGGTCGTAATTCACCCCTCCACTTT. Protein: CASSPPRTGRNSPLHF. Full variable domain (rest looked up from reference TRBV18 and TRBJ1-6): NAGVMQNPRHLVRRRGQEARLRCSPMKGHSHVYWYRQLPEEGLKFMVYLQKENIIDESGMPKERFSAEFPKEGPSILRIQQVVRGDSAAYFCASSPPRTGRNSPLHFGNGTRLTVT.

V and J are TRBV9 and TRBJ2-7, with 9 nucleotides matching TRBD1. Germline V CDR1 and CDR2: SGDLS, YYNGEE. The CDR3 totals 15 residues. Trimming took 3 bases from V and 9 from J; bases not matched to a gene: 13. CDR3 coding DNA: TGTGCCAGCAGCGGACTACAGGGGGCGCCGGGAAGGCAGTACTTC. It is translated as CASSGLQGAPGRQYF.

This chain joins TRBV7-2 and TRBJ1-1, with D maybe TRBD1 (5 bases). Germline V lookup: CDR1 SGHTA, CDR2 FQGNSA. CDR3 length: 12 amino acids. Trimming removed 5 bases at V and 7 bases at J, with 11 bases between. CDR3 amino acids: CASSRAGYEAFF. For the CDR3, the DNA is TGTGCCAGCAGCCGGGCAGGGTATGAAGCTTTCTTT. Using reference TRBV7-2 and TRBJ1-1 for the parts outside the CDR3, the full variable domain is GAGVSQSPSNKVTEKGKDVELRCDPISGHTALYWYRQSLGQGLEFLIYFQGNSAPDKSGLPSDRFSAERTGGSVSTLTIQRTQQEDSAVYLCASSRAGYEAFFGQGTRLTVV.

CDR3 region: CASGLVRGSGANVLTF. The CDR3 region has the DNA TGTGCTAGTGGTTTGGTGAGAGGGTCTGGGGCCAACGTCCTGACTTTC. This sequence joins TRBV12-5 and TRBJ2-6, with D possibly being TRBD2 (5 bases). V was pared by 0 bases and J by 1 base, with 7 bases between. CDR1 is LGHNT and CDR2 is FRNRAP in the germline V gene. The CDR3 length is 16 residues.

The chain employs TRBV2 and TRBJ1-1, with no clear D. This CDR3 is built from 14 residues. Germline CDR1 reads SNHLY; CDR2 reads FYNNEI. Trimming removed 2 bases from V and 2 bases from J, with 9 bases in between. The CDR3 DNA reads TGTGCCAGCAGTGAACGGGCACCTAACACTGAAGCTTTCTTT. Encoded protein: CASSERAPNTEAFF.

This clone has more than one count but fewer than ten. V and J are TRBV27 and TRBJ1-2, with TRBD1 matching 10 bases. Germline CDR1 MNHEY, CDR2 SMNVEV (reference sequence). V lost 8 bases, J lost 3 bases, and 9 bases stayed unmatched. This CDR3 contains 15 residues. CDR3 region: CASYRQGAGHYGYTF. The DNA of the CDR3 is TGTGCCAGCTATCGACAGGGGGCCGGCCACTATGGCTACACCTTC.

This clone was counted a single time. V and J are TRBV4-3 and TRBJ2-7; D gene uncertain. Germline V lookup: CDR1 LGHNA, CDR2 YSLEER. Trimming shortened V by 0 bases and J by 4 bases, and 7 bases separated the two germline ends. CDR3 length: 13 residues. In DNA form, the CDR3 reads TGCGCCAGCAGCCAAGAGTTGGGGTACGAGCAGTACTTC. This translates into CASSQELGYEQYF.

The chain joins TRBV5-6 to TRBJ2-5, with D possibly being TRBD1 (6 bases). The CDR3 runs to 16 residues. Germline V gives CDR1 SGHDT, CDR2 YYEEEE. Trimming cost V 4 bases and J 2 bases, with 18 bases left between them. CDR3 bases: TGTGCCAGCAGCAGAAACAGGGCGCCTTTTCAAGAGACCCAGTACTTC. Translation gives CASSRNRAPFQETQYF.